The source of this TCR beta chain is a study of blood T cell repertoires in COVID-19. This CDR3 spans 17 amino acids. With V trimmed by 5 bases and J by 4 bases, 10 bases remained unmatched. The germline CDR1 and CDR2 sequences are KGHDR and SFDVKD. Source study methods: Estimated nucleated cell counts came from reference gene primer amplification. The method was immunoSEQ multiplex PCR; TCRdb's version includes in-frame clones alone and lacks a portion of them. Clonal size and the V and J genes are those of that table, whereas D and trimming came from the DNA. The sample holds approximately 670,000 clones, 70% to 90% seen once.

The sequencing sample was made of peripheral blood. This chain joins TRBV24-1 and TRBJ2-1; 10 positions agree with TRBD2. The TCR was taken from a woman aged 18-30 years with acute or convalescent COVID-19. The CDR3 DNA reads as TGTGCCACCAGTGGACACCCCACTAGCGGGGCATACAATGAGCAGTTCTTC. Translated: CATSGHPTSGAYNEQFF.